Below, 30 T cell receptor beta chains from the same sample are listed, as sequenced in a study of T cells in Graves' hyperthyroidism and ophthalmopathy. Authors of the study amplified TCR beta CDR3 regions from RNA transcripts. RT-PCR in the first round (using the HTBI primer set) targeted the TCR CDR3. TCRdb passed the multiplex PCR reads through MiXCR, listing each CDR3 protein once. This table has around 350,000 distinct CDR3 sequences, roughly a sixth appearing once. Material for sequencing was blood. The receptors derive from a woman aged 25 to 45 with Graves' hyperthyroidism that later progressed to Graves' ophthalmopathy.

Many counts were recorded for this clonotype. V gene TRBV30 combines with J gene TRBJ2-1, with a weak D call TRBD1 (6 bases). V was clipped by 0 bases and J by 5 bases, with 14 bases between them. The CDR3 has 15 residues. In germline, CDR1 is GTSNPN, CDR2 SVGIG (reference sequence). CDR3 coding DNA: TGTGCCTGGAGTGTACCCTGGGACACAAACAATGAGCAGTTCTTC. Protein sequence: CAWSVPWDTNNEQFF.

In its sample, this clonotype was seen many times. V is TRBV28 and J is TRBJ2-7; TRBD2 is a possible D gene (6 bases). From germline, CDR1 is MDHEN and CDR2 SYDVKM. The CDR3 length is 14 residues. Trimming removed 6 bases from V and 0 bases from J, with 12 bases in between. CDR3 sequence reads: CASSTPGGSYEQYF. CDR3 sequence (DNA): TGTGCCAGCAGCACCCCCGGGGGCTCCTACGAGCAGTACTTC.

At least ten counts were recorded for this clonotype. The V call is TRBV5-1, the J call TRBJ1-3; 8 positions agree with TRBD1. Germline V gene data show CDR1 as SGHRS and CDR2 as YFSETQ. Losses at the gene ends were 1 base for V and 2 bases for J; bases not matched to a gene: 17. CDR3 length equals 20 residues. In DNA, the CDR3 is TGCGCCAGCAGCTTGAGTGGAGTTGGGCAGGGGGCTTCGACTGGAAACACCATATATTTT. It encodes CASSLSGVGQGASTGNTIYF.

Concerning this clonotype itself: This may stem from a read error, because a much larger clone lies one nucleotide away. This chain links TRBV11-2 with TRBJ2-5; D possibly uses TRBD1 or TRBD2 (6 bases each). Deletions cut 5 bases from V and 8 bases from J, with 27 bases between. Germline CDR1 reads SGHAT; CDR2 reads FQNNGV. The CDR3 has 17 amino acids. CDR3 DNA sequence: TGTGCCAGCAGCCCGACCCCCGGGGGCTGCCCCTCAAGTACCCAGTACTTC. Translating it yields CASSPTPGGCPSSTQYF.

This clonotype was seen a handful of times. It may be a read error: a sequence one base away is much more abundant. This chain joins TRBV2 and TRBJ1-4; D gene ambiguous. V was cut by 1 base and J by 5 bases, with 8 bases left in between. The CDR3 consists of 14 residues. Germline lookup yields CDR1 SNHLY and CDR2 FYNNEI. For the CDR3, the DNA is TGTGCCAGCAGTGAAGGTGTGGCAAATGAAAAACTGTTTTTT. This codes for CASSEGVANEKLFF.

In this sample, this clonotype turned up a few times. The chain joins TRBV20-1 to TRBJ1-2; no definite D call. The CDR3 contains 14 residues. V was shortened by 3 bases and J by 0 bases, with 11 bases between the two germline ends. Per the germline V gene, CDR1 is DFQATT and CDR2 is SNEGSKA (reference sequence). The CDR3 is CSASLSNSNYGYTF. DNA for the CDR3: TGCAGTGCTAGTCTGAGTAATTCTAACTATGGCTACACCTTC.

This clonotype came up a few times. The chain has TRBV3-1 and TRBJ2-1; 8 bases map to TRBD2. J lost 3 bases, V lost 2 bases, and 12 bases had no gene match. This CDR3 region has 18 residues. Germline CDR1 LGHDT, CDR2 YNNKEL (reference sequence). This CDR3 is CASSQPTSGQSYYNEQFF. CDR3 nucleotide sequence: TGTGCCAGCAGCCAACCAACTAGCGGACAATCCTACTACAATGAGCAGTTCTTC.

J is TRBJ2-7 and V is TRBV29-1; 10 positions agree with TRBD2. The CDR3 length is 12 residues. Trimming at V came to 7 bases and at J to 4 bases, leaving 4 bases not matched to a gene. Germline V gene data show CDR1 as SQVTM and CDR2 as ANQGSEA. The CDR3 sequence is CSASGSLYEQYF. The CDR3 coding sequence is TGCAGCGCTAGCGGGAGTCTTTACGAGCAGTACTTC.

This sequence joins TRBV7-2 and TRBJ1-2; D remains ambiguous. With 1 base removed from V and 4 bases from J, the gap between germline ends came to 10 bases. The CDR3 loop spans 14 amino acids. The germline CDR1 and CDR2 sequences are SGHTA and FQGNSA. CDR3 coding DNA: TGTGCCAGCAGCTTAGACGGAGTCGGCTATGGCTACACCTTC. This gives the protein CASSLDGVGYGYTF.

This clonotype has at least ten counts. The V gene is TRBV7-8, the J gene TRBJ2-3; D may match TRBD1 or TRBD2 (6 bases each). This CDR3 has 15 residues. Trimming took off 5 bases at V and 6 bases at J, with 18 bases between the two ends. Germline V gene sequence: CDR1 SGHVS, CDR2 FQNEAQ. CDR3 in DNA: TGTGCCAGCAGCGGAGGGACATCCGGCGTGGATACGCAGTATTTT. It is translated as CASSGGTSGVDTQYF.

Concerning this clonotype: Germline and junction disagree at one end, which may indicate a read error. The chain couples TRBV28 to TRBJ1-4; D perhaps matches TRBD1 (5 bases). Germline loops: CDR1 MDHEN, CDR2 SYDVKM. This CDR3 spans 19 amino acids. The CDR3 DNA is TGTGCCAGCAGTTTAGGACTCGGGGACGTTACCACAACTAATGAAAAACTGTCTTTT. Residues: CASSLGLGDVTTTNEKLSF. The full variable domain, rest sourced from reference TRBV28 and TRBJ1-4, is DVKVTQSSRYLVKRTGEKVFLECVQDMDHENMFWYRQDPGLGLRLIYFSYDVKMKEKGDIPEGYSVSREKKERFSLILESASTNQTSMYLCASSLGLGDVTTTNEKLSFGSGTQLSVL.

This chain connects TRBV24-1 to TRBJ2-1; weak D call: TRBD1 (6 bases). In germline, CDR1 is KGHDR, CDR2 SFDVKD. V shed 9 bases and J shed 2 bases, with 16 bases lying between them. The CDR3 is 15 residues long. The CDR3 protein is CATEDSFSAYNEQFF. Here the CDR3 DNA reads TGTGCCACCGAGGACAGCTTTTCTGCCTACAATGAGCAGTTCTTC.

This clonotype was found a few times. CDR3 region: CASSYRSRDTQYF. CDR3 DNA: TGTGCCAGCAGTTATCGGTCCCGAGATACGCAGTATTTT. V is TRBV6-5 and J is TRBJ2-3; unclear D gene. The V end lost 3 bases, the J end lost 5 bases, and 9 bases lay between the germline ends. The CDR3 loop spans 13 amino acids. The germline V gene encodes CDR1 MNHEY and CDR2 SVGAGI.

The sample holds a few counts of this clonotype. In DNA, the CDR3 is TGTGCCAGCAGATCAGCGGAGAGCTCCTACAATGAGCAGTTCTTC. Protein product: CASRSAESSYNEQFF. The rearrangement links TRBV12-3 or TRBV12-4 to TRBJ2-1, with D possibly being TRBD2 (5 bases). CDR3 length: 15 residues. V was cut by 6 bases and J by 0 bases, with 12 bases left in between.

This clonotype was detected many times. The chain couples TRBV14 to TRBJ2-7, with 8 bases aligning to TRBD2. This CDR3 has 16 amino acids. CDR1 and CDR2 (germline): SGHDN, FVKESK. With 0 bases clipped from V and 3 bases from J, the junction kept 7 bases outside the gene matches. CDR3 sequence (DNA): TGTGCCAGCAGCCAAGACGGGGGGGAGGACTACTACGAGCAGTACTTC. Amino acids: CASSQDGGEDYYEQYF.

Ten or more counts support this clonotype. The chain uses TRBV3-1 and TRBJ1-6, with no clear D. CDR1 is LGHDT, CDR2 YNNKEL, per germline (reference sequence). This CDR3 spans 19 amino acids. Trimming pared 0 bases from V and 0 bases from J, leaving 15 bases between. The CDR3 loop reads CASSQDRWAPGSYNSPLHF. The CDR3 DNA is TGTGCCAGCAGCCAAGACAGGTGGGCCCCCGGCTCCTATAATTCACCCCTCCACTTT. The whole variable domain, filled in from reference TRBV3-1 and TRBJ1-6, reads DTAVSQTPKYLVTQMGNDKSIKCEQNLGHDTMYWYKQDSKKFLKIMFSYNNKELIINETVPNRFSPKSPDKAHLNLHINSLELGDSAVYFCASSQDRWAPGSYNSPLHFGNGTRLTVT.

The CDR3 DNA sequence: TGTGCCAGCAGTAAGACTAGCGGGGTATCCTACGAGCAGTACTTC. Translated, it gives CASSKTSGVSYEQYF. The chain recombines TRBV12-3 or TRBV12-4 with TRBJ2-7; 11 bases map to TRBD2. V was clipped by 5 bases and J by 1 base; unmatched bases: 4. The CDR3 spans 15 residues.

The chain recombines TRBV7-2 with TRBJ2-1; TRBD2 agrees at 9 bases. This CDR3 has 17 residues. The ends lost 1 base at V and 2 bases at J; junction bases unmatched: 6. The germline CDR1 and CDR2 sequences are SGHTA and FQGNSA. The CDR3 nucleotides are TGTGCCAGCAGCTTAGGTAGTAGCGGGGGTACCTACAATGAGCAGTTCTTC. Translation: CASSLGSSGGTYNEQFF.

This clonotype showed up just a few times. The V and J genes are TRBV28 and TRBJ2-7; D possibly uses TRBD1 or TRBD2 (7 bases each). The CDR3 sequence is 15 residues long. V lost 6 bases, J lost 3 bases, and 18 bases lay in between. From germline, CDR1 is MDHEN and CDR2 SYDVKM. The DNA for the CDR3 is TGTGCCAGCAGCACCCCGAGCAGGGGGGGCTACGAGCAGTACTTC. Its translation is CASSTPSRGGYEQYF.

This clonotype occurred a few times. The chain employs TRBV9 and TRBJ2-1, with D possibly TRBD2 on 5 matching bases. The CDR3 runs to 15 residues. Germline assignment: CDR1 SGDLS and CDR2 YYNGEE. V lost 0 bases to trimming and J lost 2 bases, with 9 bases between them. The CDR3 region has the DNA TGTGCCAGCAGCGTAGGAGAGGGAGCCTACAATGAGCAGTTCTTC. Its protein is CASSVGEGAYNEQFF.

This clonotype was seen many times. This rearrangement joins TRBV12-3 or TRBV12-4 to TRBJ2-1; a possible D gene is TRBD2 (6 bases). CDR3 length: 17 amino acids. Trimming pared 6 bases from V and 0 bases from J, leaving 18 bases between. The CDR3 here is CASRSIGGESSYNEQFF. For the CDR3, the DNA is TGTGCCAGCAGATCCATCGGCGGGGAAAGCTCCTACAATGAGCAGTTCTTC.

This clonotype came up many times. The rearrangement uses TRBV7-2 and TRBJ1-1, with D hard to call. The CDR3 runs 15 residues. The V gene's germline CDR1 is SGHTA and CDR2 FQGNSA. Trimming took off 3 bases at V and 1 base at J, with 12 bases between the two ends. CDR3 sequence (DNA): TGTGCCAGCAGCTTCTCGGCGGTAGGGAACACTGAAGCTTTCTTT. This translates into CASSFSAVGNTEAFF.

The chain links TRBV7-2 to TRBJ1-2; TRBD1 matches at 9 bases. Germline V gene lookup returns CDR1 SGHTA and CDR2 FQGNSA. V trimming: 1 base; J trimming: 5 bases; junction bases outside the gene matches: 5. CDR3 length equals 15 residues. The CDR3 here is CASSLEQGAWYGYTF. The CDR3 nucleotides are TGTGCCAGCAGCTTAGAACAGGGGGCCTGGTATGGCTACACCTTC. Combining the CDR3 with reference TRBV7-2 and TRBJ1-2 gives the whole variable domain GAGVSQSPSNKVTEKGKDVELRCDPISGHTALYWYRQSLGQGLEFLIYFQGNSAPDKSGLPSDRFSAERTGGSVSTLTIQRTQQEDSAVYLCASSLEQGAWYGYTFGSGTRLTVV.

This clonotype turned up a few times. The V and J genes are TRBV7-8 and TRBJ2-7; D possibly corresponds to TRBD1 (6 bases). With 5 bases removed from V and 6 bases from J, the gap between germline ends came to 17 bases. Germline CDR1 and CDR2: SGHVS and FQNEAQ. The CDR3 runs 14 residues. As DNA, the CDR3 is TGTGCCAGCAGCGCACACAGGGACGCGGGCGAGCAGTACTTC. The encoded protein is CASSAHRDAGEQYF. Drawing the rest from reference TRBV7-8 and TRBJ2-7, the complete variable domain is GAGVSQSPRYKVAKRGQDVALRCDPISGHVSLFWYQQALGQGPEFLTYFQNEAQLDKSGLPSDRFFAERPEGSVSTLKIQRTQQEDSAVYLCASSAHRDAGEQYFGPGTRLTVT.

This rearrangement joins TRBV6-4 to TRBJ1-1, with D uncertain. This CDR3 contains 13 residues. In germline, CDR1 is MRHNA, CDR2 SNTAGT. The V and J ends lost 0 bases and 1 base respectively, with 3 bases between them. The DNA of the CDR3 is TGTGCCAGCAGTGACTCGGAGAACACTGAAGCTTTCTTT. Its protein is CASSDSENTEAFF.

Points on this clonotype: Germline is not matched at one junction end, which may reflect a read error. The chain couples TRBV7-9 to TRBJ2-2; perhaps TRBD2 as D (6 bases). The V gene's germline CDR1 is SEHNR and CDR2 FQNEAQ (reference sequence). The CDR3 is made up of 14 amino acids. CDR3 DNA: TGTGCCAGCAACTTAATATCGGGGGCCGGGGAGCTGTTTTTT. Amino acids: CASNLISGAGELFF. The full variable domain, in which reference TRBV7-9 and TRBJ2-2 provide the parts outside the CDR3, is DTGVSQNPRHKITKRGQNVTFRCDPISEHNRLYWYRQTLGQGPEFLTYFQNEAQLEKSRLLSDRFSAERPKGSFSTLEIQRTEQGDSAMYLCASNLISGAGELFFGEGSRLTVL.

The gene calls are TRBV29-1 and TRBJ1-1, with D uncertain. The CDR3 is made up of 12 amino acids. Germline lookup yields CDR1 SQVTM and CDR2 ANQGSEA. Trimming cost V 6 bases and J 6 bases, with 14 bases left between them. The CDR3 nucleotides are TGCAGCGTCCCCCACAGTGAGGCTGAAGCTTTCTTT. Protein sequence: CSVPHSEAEAFF.

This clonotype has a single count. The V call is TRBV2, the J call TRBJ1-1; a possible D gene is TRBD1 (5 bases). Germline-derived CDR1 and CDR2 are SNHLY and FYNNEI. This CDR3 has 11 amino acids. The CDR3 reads CATSGRAEAFF. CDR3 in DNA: TGTGCTACTTCAGGGAGAGCTGAAGCTTTCTTT.

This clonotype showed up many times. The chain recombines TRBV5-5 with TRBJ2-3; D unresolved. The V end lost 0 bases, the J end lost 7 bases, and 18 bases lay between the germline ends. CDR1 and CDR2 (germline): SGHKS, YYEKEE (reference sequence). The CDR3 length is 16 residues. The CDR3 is CASSLADNRLAYTQYF. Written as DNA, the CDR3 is TGTGCCAGCAGCTTGGCCGATAACCGATTGGCGTATACGCAGTATTTT.

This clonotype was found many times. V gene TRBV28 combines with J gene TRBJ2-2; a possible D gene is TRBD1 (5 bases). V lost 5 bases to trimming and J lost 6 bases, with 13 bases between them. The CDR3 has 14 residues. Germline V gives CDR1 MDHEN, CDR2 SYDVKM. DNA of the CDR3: TGTGCCAGCAGTCCCCAGGGTAACGCCGGGGAGCTGTTTTTT. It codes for CASSPQGNAGELFF.